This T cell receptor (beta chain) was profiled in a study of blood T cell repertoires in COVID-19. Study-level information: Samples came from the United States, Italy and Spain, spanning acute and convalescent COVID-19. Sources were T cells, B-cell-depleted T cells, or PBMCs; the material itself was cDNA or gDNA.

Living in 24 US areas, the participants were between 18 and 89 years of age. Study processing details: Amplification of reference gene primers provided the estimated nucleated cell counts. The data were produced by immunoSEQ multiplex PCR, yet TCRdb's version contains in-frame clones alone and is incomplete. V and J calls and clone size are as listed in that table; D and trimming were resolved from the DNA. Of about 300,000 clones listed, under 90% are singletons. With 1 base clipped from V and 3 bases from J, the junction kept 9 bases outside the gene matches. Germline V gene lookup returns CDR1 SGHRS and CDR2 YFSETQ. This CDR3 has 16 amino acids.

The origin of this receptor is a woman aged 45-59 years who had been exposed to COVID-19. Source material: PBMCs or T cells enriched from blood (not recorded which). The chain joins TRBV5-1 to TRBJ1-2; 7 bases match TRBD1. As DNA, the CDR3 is TGCGCCAGCAGCTTGAATAGGGGGCGAGACGACTATGGCTACACCTTC. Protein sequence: CASSLNRGRDDYGYTF.